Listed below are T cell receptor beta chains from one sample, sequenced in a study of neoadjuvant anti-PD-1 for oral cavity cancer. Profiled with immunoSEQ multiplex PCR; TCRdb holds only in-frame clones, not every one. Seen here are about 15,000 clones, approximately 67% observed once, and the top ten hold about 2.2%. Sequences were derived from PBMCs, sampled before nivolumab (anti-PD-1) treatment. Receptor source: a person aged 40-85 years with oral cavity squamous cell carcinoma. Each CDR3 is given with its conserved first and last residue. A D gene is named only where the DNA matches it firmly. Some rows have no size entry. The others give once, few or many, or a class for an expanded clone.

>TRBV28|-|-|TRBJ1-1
CASSPYPKGRTEAFF
TGTGCCAGCAGTCCGTACCCCAAGGGAAGGACTGAAGCTTTCTTT
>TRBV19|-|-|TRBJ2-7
CASSKYGSSYEQYF
TGTGCCAGTAGTAAGTACGGAAGCTCCTACGAGCAGTACTTC
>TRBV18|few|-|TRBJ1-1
CASSPHPGQEATEAFF
TGTGCCAGCTCACCACACCCCGGGCAGGAGGCCACTGAAGCTTTCTTT
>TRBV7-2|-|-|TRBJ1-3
CASSLGQSSGNTIYF
TGTGCCAGCAGCTTAGGCCAGAGCTCTGGAAACACCATATATTTT
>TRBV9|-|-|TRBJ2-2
CASSVEALGNTGELFF
TGTGCCAGCAGCGTAGAGGCCCTAGGGAACACCGGGGAGCTGTTTTTT
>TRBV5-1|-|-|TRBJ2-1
CASSVNNEQFF
TGCGCCAGCAGCGTCAACAATGAGCAGTTCTTC
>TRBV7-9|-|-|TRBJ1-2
CASSSRRGQIPTGDYTF
TGTGCCAGCAGCTCACGTCGGGGACAAATCCCCACCGGTGACTACACCTTC
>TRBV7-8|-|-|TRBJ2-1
CASSLGGNVYNEQFF
TGTGCCAGCAGCTTAGGCGGGAACGTTTACAATGAGCAGTTCTTC
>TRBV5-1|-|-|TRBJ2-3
CASSLGGPSTDTQYF
TGCGCCAGCAGCTTGGGGGGGCCTAGCACAGATACGCAGTATTTT
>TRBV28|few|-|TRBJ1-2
CASSLVGGVNYGYTF
TGTGCCAGCAGTTTAGTCGGGGGCGTAAACTATGGCTACACCTTC
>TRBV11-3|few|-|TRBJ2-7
CASSGLEGHEQYF
TGTGCCAGCAGCGGGCTGGAGGGGCACGAGCAGTACTTC
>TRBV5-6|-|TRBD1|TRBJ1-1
CASSPARGRLRNTEAFF
TGTGCCAGCAGCCCCGCCAGGGGGCGACTAAGGAACACTGAAGCTTTCTTT
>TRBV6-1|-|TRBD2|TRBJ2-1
CASRDGGARNEQFF
TGTGCCAGCAGAGACGGGGGGGCCAGAAATGAGCAGTTCTTC
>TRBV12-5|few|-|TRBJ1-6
CASGWNSPLHF
TGTGCTAGTGGTTGGAATTCACCCCTCCACTTT
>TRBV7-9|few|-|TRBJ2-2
CASSSRTPFNTGELFF
TGTGCCAGCAGCTCGCGGACACCTTTTAACACCGGGGAGCTGTTTTTT
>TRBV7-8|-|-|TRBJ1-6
CATLRGGIRNSPLHF
TGTGCCACTTTGAGGGGGGGCATTCGAAATTCACCCCTCCACTTT
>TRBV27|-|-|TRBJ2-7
CASNSLFTAYEQYF
TGTGCCAGCAACTCACTATTCACGGCGTACGAGCAGTACTTC